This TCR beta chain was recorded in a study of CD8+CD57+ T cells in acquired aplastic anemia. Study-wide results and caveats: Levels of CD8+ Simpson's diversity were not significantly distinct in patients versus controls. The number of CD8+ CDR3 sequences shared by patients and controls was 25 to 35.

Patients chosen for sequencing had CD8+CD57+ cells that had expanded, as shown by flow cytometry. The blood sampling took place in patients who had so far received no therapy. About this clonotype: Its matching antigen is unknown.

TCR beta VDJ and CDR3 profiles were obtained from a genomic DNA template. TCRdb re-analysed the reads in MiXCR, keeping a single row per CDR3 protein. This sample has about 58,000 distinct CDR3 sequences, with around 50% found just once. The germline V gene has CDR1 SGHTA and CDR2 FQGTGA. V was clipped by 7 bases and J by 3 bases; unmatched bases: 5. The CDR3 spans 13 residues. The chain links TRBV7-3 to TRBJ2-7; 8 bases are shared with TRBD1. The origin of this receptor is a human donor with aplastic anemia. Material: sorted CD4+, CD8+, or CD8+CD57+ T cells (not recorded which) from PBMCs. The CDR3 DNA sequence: TGTGCCAGCAAGGCAGGGGGCATCTACGAGCAGTACTTC. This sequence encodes CASKAGGIYEQYF.